The 21 T cell receptor beta chains below all came from one sample that was sequenced in a study of PD-1 blockade in classical Hodgkin lymphoma. The sample's time point: cycle 4 day 1 (C4D1), after more than five weeks of nivolumab. Each and every patient relapsed after autologous stem cell transplantation, and patients got differing brentuximab vedotin exposure. Magnetic negative selection was used to purify CD8+ T cells from thawed PBMCs. Libraries were prepared by immunoSEQ multiplex PCR; TCRdb keeps only in-frame clonotypes and omits some of them. Of about 7,800 clones listed, 77% are singletons. Source: CD8+ T cells from blood, taken before the fourth cycle of nivolumab. The receptors were sampled from a human donor with classical Hodgkin lymphoma.

V and J are TRBV27 and TRBJ1-4, with a weak D call TRBD1 (5 bases). The CDR3 is 15 amino acids. Germline-derived CDR1 and CDR2 are MNHEY and SMNVEV (reference sequence). Trimming took 5 bases from V and 8 from J, leaving 18 bases between them. The CDR3 loop is CASSPPQGAGEKLFF. DNA for the CDR3: TGTGCCAGCAGTCCCCCCCAAGGGGCTGGAGAAAAACTGTTTTTT.

Written as DNA, the CDR3 is TGTGCCAGCAGTTTTGTCCTAGCGGGAAGGTCCTACGAGCAGTACTTC. It encodes CASSFVLAGRSYEQYF. The rearrangement joins TRBV6-5 to TRBJ2-7; 9 positions match TRBD2. The germline gives CDR1 MNHEY, CDR2 SVGAGI. J gave up 1 base and V 4 bases, and 8 bases lay outside the gene matches. This CDR3 has 16 residues.

This rearrangement joins TRBV6-5 to TRBJ2-2, with D unresolved. Trimming pared 2 bases from V and 4 bases from J, leaving 11 bases between. In germline, CDR1 is MNHEY, CDR2 SVGAGI. CDR3 length: 15 residues. CDR3 bases: TGTGCCAGCAGTTACAGGCCCCGCGGCACCGGGGAGCTGTTTTTT. Translating gives CASSYRPRGTGELFF.

The chain recombines TRBV4-1 with TRBJ2-1; D is undetermined. The germline V gene encodes CDR1 MGHRA and CDR2 YSYEKL. The germline V and J ends were trimmed by 1 base and 3 bases, with 10 bases remaining between them. This CDR3 is built from 15 residues. The DNA of the CDR3 is TGCGCCAGCAGCCAAGGGGTCAACAGCTACAATGAGCAGTTCTTC. This translates into CASSQGVNSYNEQFF.

By share, this clone ranks as medium-sized. The junction departs from the called germline gene at one end, perhaps through a read error. The rearrangement uses TRBV7-9 and TRBJ2-1; weak D call: TRBD1 (6 bases). Per germline, CDR1 SEHNR and CDR2 FQNEAQ (reference sequence). CDR3 length: 11 amino acids. Here the CDR3 DNA reads TGTGCCAGCAGCTTAGGGTCAGAGGGGGTCTTC. Translation: CASSLGSEGVF.

The chain combines TRBV9 with TRBJ2-3; 7 positions match TRBD1. The CDR3 is made up of 16 amino acids. V was clipped by 0 bases and J by 0 bases; unmatched bases: 4. Germline CDR1 reads SGDLS; CDR2 reads YYNGEE. Here the CDR3 reads CASSVARDSSTDTQYF. In DNA, the CDR3 is TGTGCCAGCAGCGTAGCCCGGGACAGCAGCACAGATACGCAGTATTTT.

The chain carries TRBV7-9 and TRBJ2-7; D might be TRBD2 (5 bases). Germline CDR1 is SEHNR and CDR2 is FQNEAQ (reference sequence). This CDR3 has 17 residues. Trimming stripped 6 bases from V and 5 bases from J, with 26 bases between. The CDR3 region has the DNA TGTGCCAGCAGTTTAAGGGTGATACCGGGGAGCATCCACGAGCAGTACTTC. It specifies CASSLRVIPGSIHEQYF. Filled out from reference TRBV7-9 and TRBJ2-7, the complete variable domain reads DTGVSQNPRHKITKRGQNVTFRCDPISEHNRLYWYRQTLGQGPEFLTYFQNEAQLEKSRLLSDRFSAERPKGSFSTLEIQRTEQGDSAMYLCASSLRVIPGSIHEQYFGPGTRLTVT.

The chain couples TRBV11-1 to TRBJ2-3, with 12 bases matching TRBD2. This CDR3 has 17 amino acids. From germline, CDR1 is SGHAT and CDR2 FQDESV (reference sequence). With 3 bases clipped from V and 5 bases from J, the junction kept 9 bases outside the gene matches. In DNA, the CDR3 is TGTGCCAGCAGCTTCGCACCTAGCGGGGGGGCTCAAGATACGCAGTATTTT. This sequence encodes CASSFAPSGGAQDTQYF.

Only one count was recorded for this clone. This rearrangement joins TRBV19 to TRBJ1-5; D is unclear. V gave up 7 bases and J gave up 0 bases, with 13 bases separating them. Germline CDR1 is LNHDA and CDR2 is SQIVND (reference sequence). The CDR3 sequence is 15 residues long. CDR3 protein: CASTPARLSNQPQHF. CDR3 nucleotides: TGTGCCAGTACCCCGGCACGGCTTAGCAATCAGCCCCAGCATTTT. Full variable domain (remainder filled in from reference TRBV19 and TRBJ1-5): DGGITQSPKYLFRKEGQNVTLSCEQNLNHDAMYWYRQDPGQGLRLIYYSQIVNDFQKGDIAEGYSVSREKKESFPLTVTSAQKNPTAFYLCASTPARLSNQPQHFGDGTRLSIL.

This chain links TRBV7-6 with TRBJ2-7; no reliable D call. Trimming took off 2 bases at V and 2 bases at J, with 22 bases between the two ends. CDR1 SGHVS and CDR2 FNYEAQ come from the germline V gene. The CDR3 extends over 18 amino acids. The CDR3 DNA reads TGTGCCAGCAGCTTACCCCGACCTGACACCCAGCGCACCTACGAGCAGTACTTC. This sequence encodes CASSLPRPDTQRTYEQYF.

The V gene is TRBV7-6, the J gene TRBJ1-4, with TRBD1 identical over 9 bases. The CDR3 has 17 amino acids. Per germline, CDR1 SGHVS and CDR2 FNYEAQ. Losses at the gene ends were 5 bases for V and 8 bases for J; bases not matched to a gene: 15. Here the CDR3 reads CASSPFNRGRTREKLFF. CDR3 in DNA: TGTGCCAGCAGCCCCTTCAACAGGGGGCGAACTCGCGAAAAACTGTTTTTT. The variable domain in full, completed from reference TRBV7-6 and TRBJ1-4, reads GAGVSQSPRYKVTKRGQDVALRCDPISGHVSLYWYRQALGQGPEFLTYFNYEAQQDKSGLPNDRFSAERPEGSISTLTIQRTEQRDSAMYRCASSPFNRGRTREKLFFGSGTQLSVL.

The V and J genes are TRBV7-3 and TRBJ1-1; no clear D. V lost 2 bases to trimming and J lost 1 base, with 5 bases between them. CDR1 and CDR2 from the germline V gene are SGHTA and FQGTGA. The CDR3 has 13 residues. This CDR3 is CASSLVPNTEAFF. CDR3 in DNA: TGTGCCAGCAGCTTAGTTCCGAACACTGAAGCTTTCTTT.

J is TRBJ2-5 and V is TRBV27, with D perhaps matching TRBD1 (6 bases). The CDR3 sequence is 17 residues long. V lost 7 bases and J 2 bases, leaving 23 bases between the germline ends. Per the germline V gene, CDR1 is MNHEY and CDR2 is SMNVEV (reference sequence). This CDR3 reads CASTNSQTGYPQETQYF. Here the CDR3 DNA reads TGTGCCAGCACCAATAGCCAAACAGGGTATCCTCAAGAGACCCAGTACTTC.

This clone appeared once. This chain joins TRBV9 and TRBJ2-5, with unresolved D. The CDR3 extends over 15 amino acids. Germline V gives CDR1 SGDLS, CDR2 YYNGEE. Trimming shortened V by 0 bases and J by 4 bases, and 13 bases separated the two germline ends. DNA for the CDR3: TGTGCCAGCAGCGTAGCTACTACCCCACGAGAGACCCAGTACTTC. Amino acid sequence: CASSVATTPRETQYF.

The V gene is TRBV10-3, the J gene TRBJ1-1; unclear D gene. The CDR3 runs 15 residues. Germline V gene sequence: CDR1 ENHRY, CDR2 SYGVKD. V gave up 3 bases and J gave up 5 bases, with 16 bases separating them. Here the CDR3 DNA reads TGTGCCATCAGTGACCCCCGCGTGGGGTTTACTGAAGCTTTCTTT. Translated: CAISDPRVGFTEAFF.

V gene TRBV7-2 combines with J gene TRBJ2-5; D gene ambiguous. Trimming stripped 5 bases from V and 1 base from J, with 14 bases between. This CDR3 is built from 15 residues. CDR1 and CDR2 (germline): SGHTA, FQGNSA. CDR3 amino acids: CASSPFNDGQETQYF. The CDR3 nucleotides are TGTGCCAGCAGCCCTTTCAACGACGGCCAAGAGACCCAGTACTTC.

This chain joins TRBV27 and TRBJ2-1, with a possible D match to TRBD2 (6 bases). CDR1 and CDR2 (germline): MNHEY, SMNVEV (reference sequence). CDR3 size: 11 residues. Trimming pared 10 bases from V and 9 bases from J, leaving 13 bases between. The CDR3 spells CATTGGSEQFF. CDR3 sequence (DNA): TGTGCCACAACCGGGGGTAGTGAGCAGTTCTTC.

This chain connects TRBV5-6 to TRBJ1-1; D perhaps matches TRBD1 (5 bases). The germline V and J ends were trimmed by 0 bases and 4 bases, with 7 bases remaining between them. CDR1 SGHDT and CDR2 YYEEEE come from the germline V gene. The CDR3 runs to 13 residues. The CDR3 loop reads CASSLGGGTEAFF. The CDR3 DNA reads as TGTGCCAGCAGCTTGGGGGGGGGCACTGAAGCTTTCTTT.

The chain has TRBV30 and TRBJ1-2, with D perhaps matching TRBD1 (6 bases). V dropped 0 bases and J dropped 4 bases, with 9 bases sitting between them. Germline CDR1 is GTSNPN and CDR2 is SVGIG (reference sequence). The CDR3 covers 13 residues. The CDR3 region is CAWSVQGSYGYTF. DNA of the CDR3: TGTGCCTGGAGTGTACAGGGCTCCTATGGCTACACCTTC.

The chain carries TRBV28 and TRBJ2-1, with D maybe TRBD1 (7 bases). The CDR3 runs 13 residues. Germline V gives CDR1 MDHEN, CDR2 SYDVKM. The V and J ends lost 7 bases and 7 bases respectively, with 14 bases between them. CDR3 sequence reads: CASTGGQFNEQFF. For the CDR3, the DNA is TGTGCCAGCACCGGGGGACAGTTTAATGAGCAGTTCTTC.

By share, this clone ranks as large. The chain employs TRBV9 and TRBJ2-1; D is perhaps TRBD1 (8 bases). Trimming left V 7 bases short and J 9 bases short, with 14 bases between. The CDR3 is 12 residues long. Germline-derived CDR1 and CDR2 are SGDLS and YYNGEE. The CDR3 loop reads CASGQGGSEQFF. The CDR3 region has the DNA TGTGCCAGCGGACAGGGAGGGAGTGAGCAGTTCTTC.